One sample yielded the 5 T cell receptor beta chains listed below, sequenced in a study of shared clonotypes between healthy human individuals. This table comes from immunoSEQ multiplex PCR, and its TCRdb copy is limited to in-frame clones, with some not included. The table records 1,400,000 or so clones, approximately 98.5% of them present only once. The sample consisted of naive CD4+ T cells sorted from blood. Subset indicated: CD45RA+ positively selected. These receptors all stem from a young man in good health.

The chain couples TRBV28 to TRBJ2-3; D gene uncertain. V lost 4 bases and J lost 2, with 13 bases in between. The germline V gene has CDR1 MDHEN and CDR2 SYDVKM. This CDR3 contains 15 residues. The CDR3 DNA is TGTGCCAGCAGTTCGACTTCGCCGTTCACAGATACGCAGTATTTT. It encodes CASSSTSPFTDTQYF. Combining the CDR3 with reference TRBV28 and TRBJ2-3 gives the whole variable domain DVKVTQSSRYLVKRTGEKVFLECVQDMDHENMFWYRQDPGLGLRLIYFSYDVKMKEKGDIPEGYSVSREKKERFSLILESASTNQTSMYLCASSSTSPFTDTQYFGPGTRLTVL.

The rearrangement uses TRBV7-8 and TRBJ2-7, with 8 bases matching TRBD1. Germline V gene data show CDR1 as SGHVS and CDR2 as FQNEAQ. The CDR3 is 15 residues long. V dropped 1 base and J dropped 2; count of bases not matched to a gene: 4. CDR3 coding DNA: TGTGCCAGCAGCTTAGGTAGCAGGGGGCCCTACGAGCAGTACTTC. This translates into CASSLGSRGPYEQYF.

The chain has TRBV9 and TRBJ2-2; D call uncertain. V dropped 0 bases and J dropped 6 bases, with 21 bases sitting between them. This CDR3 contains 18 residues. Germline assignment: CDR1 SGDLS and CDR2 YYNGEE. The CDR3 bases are TGTGCCAGCAGCGTAGAAGCCCCATGGAAGGTGGTGGCCGGGGAGCTGTTTTTT. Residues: CASSVEAPWKVVAGELFF.

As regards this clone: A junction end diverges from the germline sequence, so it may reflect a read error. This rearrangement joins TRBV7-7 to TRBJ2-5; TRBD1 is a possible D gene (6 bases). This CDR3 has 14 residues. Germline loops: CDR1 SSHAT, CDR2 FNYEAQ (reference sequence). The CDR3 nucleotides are TGTGCTAGCAGCCAAACAGGGCTCCAAGAGACCCAGTACTTC. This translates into CASSQTGLQETQYF.

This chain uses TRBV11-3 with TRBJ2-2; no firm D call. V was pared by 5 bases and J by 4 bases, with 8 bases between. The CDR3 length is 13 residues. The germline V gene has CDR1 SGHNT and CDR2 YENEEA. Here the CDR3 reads CASSQSRTGELFF. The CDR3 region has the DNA TGTGCCAGCAGCCAGAGTCGCACCGGGGAGCTGTTTTTT.